The 11 T cell receptor beta chains reported below all come from one sample, sequenced in a study of Graves' ophthalmopathy and Graves' hyperthyroidism. TCR beta CDR3 amplification used RNA transcripts. HTBI primers were employed in first-round RT-PCR, then a second-round multiplex PCR followed. One entry per CDR3 protein, called by TCRdb with MiXCR from the multiplex PCR reads. Of approximately 410,000 distinct CDR3 sequences listed, 15% are singletons. Sequencing used peripheral blood. All receptors derive from a woman aged 18 to 35 with stable Graves' hyperthyroidism.

This clonotype was seen ten or more times. This chain uses TRBV11-2 with TRBJ2-7, with 7 bases matching TRBD1. The CDR3 loop spans 16 amino acids. Germline CDR1 and CDR2: SGHAT and FQNNGV. With V trimmed by 5 bases and J by 2 bases, 12 bases remained unmatched. CDR3 residues: CASSPFRGGSTYEQYF. The CDR3 bases are TGTGCCAGCAGCCCATTCCGAGGGGGCAGCACCTACGAGCAGTACTTC.

This clonotype was seen a few times. V and J are TRBV9 and TRBJ2-2; D not resolved. With 10 bases removed from V and 6 bases from J, the gap between germline ends came to 10 bases. CDR1 and CDR2 from the germline V gene are SGDLS and YYNGEE. The CDR3 runs to 11 residues. This chain's CDR3 is CAYRRAGELFF. The DNA for the CDR3 is TGTGCCTACCGAAGGGCCGGGGAGCTGTTTTTT.

This clonotype was detected many times. The chain links TRBV9 to TRBJ1-1, with D perhaps matching TRBD1 (6 bases). The length of the CDR3 is 15 residues. Germline V gene lookup returns CDR1 SGDLS and CDR2 YYNGEE. Trimming stripped 3 bases from V and 5 bases from J, with 17 bases between. CDR3 coding DNA: TGTGCCAGCAGCGCACAGGGAGCAGTCGAAACTGAAGCTTTCTTT. Amino acids: CASSAQGAVETEAFF.

This clonotype has only a few counts. V and J are TRBV11-2 and TRBJ1-1, with 7 bases matching TRBD1. Germline V gene data show CDR1 as SGHAT and CDR2 as FQNNGV. The CDR3 is made up of 15 amino acids. V lost 1 base, J lost 4 bases, and 6 bases stayed unmatched. CDR3 in amino acids: CASSLGATGFTEAFF. DNA of the CDR3: TGTGCCAGCAGCTTAGGGGCGACAGGGTTCACTGAAGCTTTCTTT.

About this clonotype itself: This could be a read error, since a much larger clone is one nucleotide away. This rearrangement joins TRBV11-2 to TRBJ2-5; 7 bases fit TRBD2. V dropped 4 bases and J dropped 7; count of bases not matched to a gene: 9. CDR1 is SGHAT, CDR2 FQNNGV, per germline. The CDR3 totals 14 residues. For the CDR3, the DNA is TGTGCCAGCAGCTCGACCGGGGGGAGGGCGACCCAGTACTTC. This encodes CASSSTGGRATQYF.

The table lists this clonotype with many counts. The chain employs TRBV5-1 and TRBJ2-7; D call uncertain. The V and J ends lost 1 base and 0 bases respectively, with 8 bases between them. The germline V gene encodes CDR1 SGHRS and CDR2 YFSETQ. The CDR3 sequence is 14 residues long. The CDR3 DNA sequence: TGCGCCAGCAGCTTGACAGTGACCTCCTACGAGCAGTACTTC. This sequence encodes CASSLTVTSYEQYF.

This clonotype has ten or more counts. The CDR3: CASSSAKTSFSYEQYF. DNA for the CDR3: TGCGCCAGCAGCTCGGCTAAAACGTCATTCTCCTACGAGCAGTACTTC. The rearrangement uses TRBV5-1 and TRBJ2-7, with no clear D. The CDR3 loop spans 16 amino acids. Looked up from germline, CDR1 is SGHRS and CDR2 is YFSETQ. V lost 3 bases, J lost 0 bases, and 16 bases lay in between.

This clonotype has more than one count but fewer than ten. The chain couples TRBV3-1 to TRBJ2-7; weak D call: TRBD2 (5 bases). V lost 2 bases and J 3 bases, leaving 8 bases between the germline ends. The CDR3 runs 13 residues. Per the germline V gene, CDR1 is LGHDT and CDR2 is YNNKEL (reference sequence). The CDR3 DNA sequence: TGTGCCAGCAGCCAACTCGGGATCTACGAGCAGTACTTC. Encoded protein: CASSQLGIYEQYF.

The sample holds many counts of this clonotype. This chain joins TRBV6-5 and TRBJ1-2, with 9 bases that match TRBD1. J gave up 4 bases and V 6 bases, and 3 bases lay outside the gene matches. Germline V CDR1 and CDR2: MNHEY, SVGAGI. The CDR3 is 13 amino acids. In nucleotides, the CDR3 is TGTGCCAGCAGCGCGACAGGGGGCTATGGCTACACCTTC. Translating it yields CASSATGGYGYTF.

There are many counts of this clonotype. The rearrangement links TRBV2 to TRBJ2-5; 8 bases match TRBD2. This CDR3 region has 12 residues. Germline CDR1 is SNHLY and CDR2 is FYNNEI. The CDR3 sequence: CATVSGGQTQYF. The CDR3 bases are TGTGCTACAGTGTCGGGAGGGCAGACCCAGTACTTC.

The sample holds many counts of this clonotype. The chain combines TRBV11-2 with TRBJ2-2, with 8 bases aligning to TRBD2. CDR3 length: 15 amino acids. Germline V gives CDR1 SGHAT, CDR2 FQNNGV. The junction had 4 bases not matched to a gene; V was cut back by 2 bases and J by 5 bases. CDR3 nucleotides: TGTGCCAGCAGCTTATTAACTAGCGGTACCGGGGAGCTGTTTTTT. Translated, it gives CASSLLTSGTGELFF. The full variable domain, completed using reference TRBV11-2 and TRBJ2-2, is EAGVAQSPRYKIIEKRQSVAFWCNPISGHATLYWYQQILGQGPKLLIQFQNNGVVDDSQLPKDRFSAERLKGVDSTLKIQPAKLEDSAVYLCASSLLTSGTGELFFGEGSRLTVL.